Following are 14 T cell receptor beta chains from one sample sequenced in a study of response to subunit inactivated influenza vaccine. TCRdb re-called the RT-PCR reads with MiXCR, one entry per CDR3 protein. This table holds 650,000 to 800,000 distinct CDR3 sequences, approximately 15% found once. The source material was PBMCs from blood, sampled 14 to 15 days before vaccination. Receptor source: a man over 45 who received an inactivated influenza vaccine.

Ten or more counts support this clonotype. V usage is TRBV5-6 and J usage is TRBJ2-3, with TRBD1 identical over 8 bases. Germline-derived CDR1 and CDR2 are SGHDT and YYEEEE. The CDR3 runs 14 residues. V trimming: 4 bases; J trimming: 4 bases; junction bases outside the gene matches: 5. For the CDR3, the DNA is TGTGCCAGCAGCATCAGGGGGCGGGCAGATACGCAGTATTTT. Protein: CASSIRGRADTQYF.

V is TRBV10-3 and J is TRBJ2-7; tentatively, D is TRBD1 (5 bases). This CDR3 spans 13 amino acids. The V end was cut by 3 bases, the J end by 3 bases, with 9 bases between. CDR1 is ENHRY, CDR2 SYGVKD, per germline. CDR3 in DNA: TGTGCCATCAGTGATGGGGCCGGCTACGAGCAGTACTTC. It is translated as CAISDGAGYEQYF.

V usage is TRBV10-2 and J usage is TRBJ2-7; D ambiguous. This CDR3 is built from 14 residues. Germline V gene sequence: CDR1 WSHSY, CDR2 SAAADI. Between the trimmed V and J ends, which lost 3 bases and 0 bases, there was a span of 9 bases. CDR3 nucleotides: TGCGCCAGCAGTGATCAGGCTAGCTCCTACGAGCAGTACTTC. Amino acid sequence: CASSDQASSYEQYF.

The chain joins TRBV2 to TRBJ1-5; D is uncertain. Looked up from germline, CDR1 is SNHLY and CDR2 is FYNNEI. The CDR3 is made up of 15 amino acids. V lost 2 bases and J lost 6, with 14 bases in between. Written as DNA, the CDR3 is TGTGCCAGCAGTGAAAAATTCTGGGGAAGTCAGCCCCAGCATTTT. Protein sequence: CASSEKFWGSQPQHF.

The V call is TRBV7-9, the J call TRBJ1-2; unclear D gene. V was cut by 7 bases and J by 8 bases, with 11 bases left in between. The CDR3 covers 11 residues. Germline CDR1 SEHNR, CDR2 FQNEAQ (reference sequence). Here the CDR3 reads CASTPGEGYTF. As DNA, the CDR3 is TGTGCCAGCACCCCCGGCGAAGGCTACACCTTC.

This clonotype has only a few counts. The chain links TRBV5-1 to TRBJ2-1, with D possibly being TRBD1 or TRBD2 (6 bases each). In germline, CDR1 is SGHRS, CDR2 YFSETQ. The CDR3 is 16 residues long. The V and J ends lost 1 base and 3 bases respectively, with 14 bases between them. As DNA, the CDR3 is TGCGCCAGCAGCTTGTGGTCAGGGGAGGTCTACAATGAGCAGTTCTTC. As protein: CASSLWSGEVYNEQFF.

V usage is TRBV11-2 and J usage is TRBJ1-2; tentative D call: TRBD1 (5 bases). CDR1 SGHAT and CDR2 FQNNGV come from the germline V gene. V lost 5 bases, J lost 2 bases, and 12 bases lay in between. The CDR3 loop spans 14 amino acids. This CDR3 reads CASSQTGGNYGYTF. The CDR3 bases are TGTGCCAGCAGCCAAACGGGGGGGAACTATGGCTACACCTTC.

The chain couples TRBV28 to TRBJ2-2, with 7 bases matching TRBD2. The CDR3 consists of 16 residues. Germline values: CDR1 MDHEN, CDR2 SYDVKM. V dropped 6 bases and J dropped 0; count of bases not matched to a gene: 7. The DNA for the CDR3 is TGTGCCAGCAGCTATACTAGCGCCCCGAACACCGGGGAGCTGTTTTTT. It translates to CASSYTSAPNTGELFF.

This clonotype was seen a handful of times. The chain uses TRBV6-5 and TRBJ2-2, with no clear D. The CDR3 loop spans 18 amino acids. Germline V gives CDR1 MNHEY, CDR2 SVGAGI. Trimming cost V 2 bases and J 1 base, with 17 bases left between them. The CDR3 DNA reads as TGTGCCAGCAGTTACCACCTAAACCGCAACCTGAACACCGGGGAGCTGTTTTTT. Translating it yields CASSYHLNRNLNTGELFF.

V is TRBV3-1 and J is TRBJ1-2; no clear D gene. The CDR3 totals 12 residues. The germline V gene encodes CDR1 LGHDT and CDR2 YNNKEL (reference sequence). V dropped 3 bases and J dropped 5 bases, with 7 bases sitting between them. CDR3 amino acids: CASSHSLYGYTF. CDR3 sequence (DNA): TGTGCCAGCAGCCACAGTCTATATGGCTACACCTTC.

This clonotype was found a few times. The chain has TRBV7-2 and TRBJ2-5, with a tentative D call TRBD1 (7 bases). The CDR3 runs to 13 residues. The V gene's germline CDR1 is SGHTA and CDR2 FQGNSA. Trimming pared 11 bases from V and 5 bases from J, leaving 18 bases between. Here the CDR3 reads CASGRGAWETQYF. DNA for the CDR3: TGTGCCTCGGGCAGGGGGGCGTGGGAGACCCAGTACTTC.

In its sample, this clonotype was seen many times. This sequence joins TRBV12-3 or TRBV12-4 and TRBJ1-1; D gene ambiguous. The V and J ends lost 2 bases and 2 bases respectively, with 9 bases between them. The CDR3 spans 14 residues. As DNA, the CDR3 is TGTGCCAGCAGTTTATATGGGGAAAACACTGAAGCTTTCTTT. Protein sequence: CASSLYGENTEAFF.

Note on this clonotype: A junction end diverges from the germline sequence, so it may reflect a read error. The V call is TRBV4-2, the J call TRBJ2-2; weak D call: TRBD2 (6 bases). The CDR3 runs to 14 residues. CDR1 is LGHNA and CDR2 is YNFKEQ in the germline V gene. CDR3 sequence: CASSRAAYTGGLFF. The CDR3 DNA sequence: TGTGCCAGCAGCCGAGCGGCCTACACCGGGGGGCTGTTTTTT.

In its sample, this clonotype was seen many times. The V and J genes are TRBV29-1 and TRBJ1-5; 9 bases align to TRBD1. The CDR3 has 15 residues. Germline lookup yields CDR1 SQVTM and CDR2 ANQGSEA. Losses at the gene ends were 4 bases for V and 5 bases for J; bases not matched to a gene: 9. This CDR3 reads CSVASGTGLHQPQHF. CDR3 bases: TGCAGCGTTGCCTCCGGGACAGGGCTCCATCAGCCCCAGCATTTT.